This T cell receptor (beta chain) appears in the sequencing data of a study of regulatory T cells in long-lasting Graves disease. Study in general: Graves' patients, diagnosed recently, had received antithyroid drugs under 3 months. Study-level points and caveats: Under persistent disease, TRBV28, TRBJ1-2 and TRBJ2-5 were used preferentially. TCR diversity was lower in persistent Graves' patients than in newly diagnosed ones. Analyses excluded thyroid tissue, covering peripheral blood alone.

With iRepertoire HTBI primers and Arm-PCR of CDR3 regions, TCR beta libraries were built. TCRdb analysed the multiplex PCR reads with MiXCR anew, one entry per CDR3 protein. This sample yields around 330,000 distinct CDR3 sequences, of which about a sixth are seen a single time; less than 40% belongs to the top ten. The sample's time point: newly diagnosed GD, antithyroid drugs for less than 3 months. The authors made the TCR library using RNA they extracted from PBMCs. The J segment lost 5 bases and the V segment lost 7 bases, leaving 10 bases of the junction unmatched. Germline CDR1 and CDR2: ENHRY and SYGVKD. This CDR3 has 14 amino acids. Ten or more counts support this clonotype. Its specificity is not known.

This clonotype was sampled from a female donor with Graves disease. This specimen was peripheral blood mononuclear cells (PBMCs), taken at new diagnosis, from a patient treated with antithyroid drugs. The chain combines TRBV10-3 with TRBJ2-7, with 8 bases identical to TRBD2. The CDR3 spells CAIILTSVRHEQYF. The CDR3 DNA follows: TGTGCCATCATCCTGACTAGCGTCCGCCACGAGCAGTACTTC.